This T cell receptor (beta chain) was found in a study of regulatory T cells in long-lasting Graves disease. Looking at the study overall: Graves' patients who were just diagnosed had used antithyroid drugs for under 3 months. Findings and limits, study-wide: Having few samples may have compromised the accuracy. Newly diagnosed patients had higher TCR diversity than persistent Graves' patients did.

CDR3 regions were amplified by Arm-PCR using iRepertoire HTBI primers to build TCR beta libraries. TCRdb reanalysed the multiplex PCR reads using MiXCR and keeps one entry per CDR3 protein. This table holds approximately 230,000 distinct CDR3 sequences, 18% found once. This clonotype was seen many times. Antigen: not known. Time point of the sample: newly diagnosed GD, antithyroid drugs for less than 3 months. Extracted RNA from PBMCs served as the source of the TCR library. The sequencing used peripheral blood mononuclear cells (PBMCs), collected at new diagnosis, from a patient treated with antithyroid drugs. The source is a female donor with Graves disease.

This CDR3 is CASTWGGGYEQYF. As DNA, the CDR3 is TGTGCCAGCACCTGGGGGGGCGGCTACGAGCAGTACTTC. The V gene is TRBV12-3 or TRBV12-4, the J gene TRBJ2-7; tentative D call: TRBD2 (7 bases). The V and J ends lost 7 bases and 3 bases respectively, with 13 bases between them. The CDR3 sequence is 13 residues long.